Shown below are 9 T cell receptor beta chains from a single sample sequenced in a study of blood T cell repertoires in COVID-19. The table came from immunoSEQ multiplex PCR; TCRdb's copy has only in-frame clones and leaves some out. The sample lists 200,000 to 250,000 clones; more than 70% were seen once. The sample comprised PBMCs or T cells enriched from blood (not recorded which). These receptors originate from a woman aged 50 to 60 who had recovered from COVID-19.

V is TRBV7-6 and J is TRBJ2-7, with 15 bases that match TRBD2. V lost 1 base, J lost 4 bases, and 2 bases stayed unmatched. This CDR3 region has 16 residues. Germline-derived CDR1 and CDR2 are SGHVS and FNYEAQ. CDR3 in DNA: TGTGCCAGCAGCTTAGGGACTAGCGGGGGGGCATACGAGCAGTACTTC. Protein: CASSLGTSGGAYEQYF.

The chain joins TRBV30 to TRBJ1-6; the D gene is possibly TRBD1 (6 bases). Trimming took 2 bases from V and 14 from J, leaving 19 bases between them. The CDR3 covers 14 residues. Germline lookup yields CDR1 GTSNPN and CDR2 SVGIG (reference sequence). The CDR3 loop is CAWSQGLPGISLHF. The CDR3 bases are TGTGCCTGGAGTCAGGGGCTCCCAGGGATCTCCCTCCACTTT.

The J gene is TRBJ2-2, the V gene TRBV6-4; D is unclear. This CDR3 has 16 residues. Trimming removed 0 bases from V and 2 bases from J, with 10 bases in between. Looked up from germline, CDR1 is MRHNA and CDR2 is SNTAGT. CDR3: CASSDSGAFNTGELFF. The CDR3 bases are TGTGCCAGCAGTGACTCGGGCGCTTTTAACACCGGGGAGCTGTTTTTT.

V usage is TRBV29-1 and J usage is TRBJ1-4, with D uncertain. This CDR3 has 12 residues. The V end lost 7 bases, the J end lost 11 bases, and 17 bases lay between the germline ends. Germline lookup yields CDR1 SQVTM and CDR2 ANQGSEA. The CDR3 loop reads CSATTSFGKLFF. The CDR3, as DNA: TGCAGCGCCACTACATCATTTGGGAAACTGTTTTTT.

V and J are TRBV19 and TRBJ2-1, with TRBD1 identical over 8 bases. V lost 7 bases and J lost 5; bases outside the gene matches: 4. The CDR3 totals 13 residues. CDR1 and CDR2 from the germline V gene are LNHDA and SQIVND (reference sequence). As DNA, the CDR3 is TGTGCCAGTACCCCAGGGGGCCACAATGAGCAGTTCTTC. The encoded protein is CASTPGGHNEQFF.

The chain employs TRBV9 and TRBJ1-6, with 8 bases aligning to TRBD1. The germline V gene encodes CDR1 SGDLS and CDR2 YYNGEE. The CDR3 extends over 14 amino acids. The V and J ends lost 4 bases and 7 bases, in that order; junction bases with no gene match: 4. The CDR3 region has the DNA TGTGCCAGCAGCCGGACAGGGATCAATTCACCCCTCCACTTT. It codes for CASSRTGINSPLHF. Full variable domain (missing parts from reference TRBV9 and TRBJ1-6): DSGVTQTPKHLITATGQRVTLRCSPRSGDLSVYWYQQSLDQGLQFLIQYYNGEERAKGNILERFSAQQFPDLHSELNLSSLELGDSALYFCASSRTGINSPLHFGNGTRLTVT.

The chain has TRBV6-2 or TRBV6-3 and TRBJ1-1, with 7 nucleotides matching TRBD1. There are 15 residues in the CDR3. Trimming cost V 0 bases and J 9 bases; bases outside gene matches: 10. CDR1 MNHEY and CDR2 SVGEGT come from the germline V gene. This chain's CDR3 is CASSYSSPGTVQAFF. The CDR3 coding sequence is TGTGCCAGCAGTTACTCGAGTCCCGGGACAGTGCAAGCTTTCTTT.

V gene TRBV2 combines with J gene TRBJ1-2; 7 bases fit TRBD1. The CDR3 is 11 amino acids. V shed 6 bases and J 10 bases; nucleotides not matched to a gene: 5. Germline values: CDR1 SNHLY, CDR2 FYNNEI. The chain's CDR3 is CASRPTGPYTF. CDR3 DNA: TGTGCCAGCAGGCCGACAGGGCCCTACACCTTC.

The CDR3 nucleotides read TGTGCCAGCAGCAGAGCCCGGGTTGAGCAGTTCTTC. Its protein product is CASSRARVEQFF. V and J are TRBV11-2 and TRBJ2-1, with D uncertain. Trimming removed 5 bases from V and 9 bases from J, with 11 bases in between. The CDR3 is made up of 12 amino acids. Germline V gene sequence: CDR1 SGHAT, CDR2 FQNNGV. Full variable domain (missing parts from reference TRBV11-2 and TRBJ2-1): EAGVAQSPRYKIIEKRQSVAFWCNPISGHATLYWYQQILGQGPKLLIQFQNNGVVDDSQLPKDRFSAERLKGVDSTLKIQPAKLEDSAVYLCASSRARVEQFFGPGTRLTVL.